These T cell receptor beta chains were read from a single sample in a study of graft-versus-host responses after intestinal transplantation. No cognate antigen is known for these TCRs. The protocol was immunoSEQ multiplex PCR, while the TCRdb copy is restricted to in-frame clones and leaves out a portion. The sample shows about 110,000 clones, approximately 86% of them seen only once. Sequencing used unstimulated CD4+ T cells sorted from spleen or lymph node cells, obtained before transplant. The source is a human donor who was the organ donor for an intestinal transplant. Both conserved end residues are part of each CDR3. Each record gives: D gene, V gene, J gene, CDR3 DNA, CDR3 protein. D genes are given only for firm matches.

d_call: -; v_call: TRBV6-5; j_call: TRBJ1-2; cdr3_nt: TGTGCCAGCAGTTACGCCAGGGACGGCTACACCTTC; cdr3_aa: CASSYARDGYTF
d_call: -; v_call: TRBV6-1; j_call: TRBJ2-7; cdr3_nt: TGTGCCAGCAGTGAAGCTCGGGATAGGGGTGGCGAGCAGTACTTC; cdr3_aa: CASSEARDRGGEQYF
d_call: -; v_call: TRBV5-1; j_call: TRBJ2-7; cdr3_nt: TGCGCCAGCAGCTATGGTCAGGCCTACGAGCAGTACTTC; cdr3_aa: CASSYGQAYEQYF
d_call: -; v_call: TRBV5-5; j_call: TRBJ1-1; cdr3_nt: TGTGCCAGCAGCCGATATAAGGGGGAGATGAACACTGAAGCTTTCTTT; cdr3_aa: CASSRYKGEMNTEAFF
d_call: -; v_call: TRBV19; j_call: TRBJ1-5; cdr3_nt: TGTGCCAGTAGTATGGCCCCGGTGGGCAATCAGCCCCAGCATTTT; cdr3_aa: CASSMAPVGNQPQHF
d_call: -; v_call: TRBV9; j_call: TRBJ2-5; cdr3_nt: TGTGCCAGCAGCGTTCTAGGTTCCGGGGGAGGCTCGAAGACCCAGTACTTC; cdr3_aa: CASSVLGSGGGSKTQYF
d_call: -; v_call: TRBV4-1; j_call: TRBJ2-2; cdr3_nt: TGCGCCAGCAGCCACCTACTAGTGGGCGGGGAGCTGTTTTTT; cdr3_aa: CASSHLLVGGELFF
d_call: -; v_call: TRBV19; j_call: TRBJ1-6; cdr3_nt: TGTGCCAGTAGTATTCGGGGGATCAGCTCCTATAATTCACCCCTCCACTTT; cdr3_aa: CASSIRGISSYNSPLHF
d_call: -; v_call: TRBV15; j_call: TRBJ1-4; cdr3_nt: TGTGCCACCAGCAGAGATCGTCCCGGAACTAATGAAAAACTGTTTTTT; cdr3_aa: CATSRDRPGTNEKLFF
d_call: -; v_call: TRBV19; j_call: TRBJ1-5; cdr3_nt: TGTGCCAGTACCCCTTATAGCAATCAGCCCCAGCATTTT; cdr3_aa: CASTPYSNQPQHF
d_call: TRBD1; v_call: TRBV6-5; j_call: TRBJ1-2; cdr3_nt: TGTGCCAGCAGTTTGACAGGGACCGGCTACACCTTC; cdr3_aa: CASSLTGTGYTF